These T cell receptor beta chains were read from a single sample in a study of blood T cells in healthy people across ages. MiXCR, run by TCRdb on the 5' RACE reads, gives a single entry per CDR3 protein. This repertoire shows hundreds of thousands of distinct CDR3 sequences, about a fifth found once; its top ten account for under 25%. Sequencing was carried out using blood. The receptors originated from a man between 65 and 80 years old in good health. The CDR3 runs from the conserved cysteine through the conserved F or W.

>TRBJ1-5|TRBV12-3/TRBV12-4
CASSRQGISQFGNQPQHF
>TRBJ1-2|TRBV6-6
CASAQADCGYTF
>TRBJ2-5|TRBV27
CASSKTLQGETQYF
>TRBJ1-4|TRBV12-3/TRBV12-4
CASSWGGPDEKLFF
>-|TRBV6-6
CASTLEGLAGNEQFF
>TRBJ2-1|TRBV12-3/TRBV12-4
CASSGTGTFREQFF
>-|TRBV6-5
CASSQTSGGTNEQFF
>TRBJ1-2|TRBV6-1
CASSEQPGTNYGYTF
>TRBJ2-1|TRBV3-1
CASSQRTYNEQFF
>TRBJ2-3|TRBV5-1
CASSLGITRITDTQYF
>TRBJ2-2|TRBV4-1
CASSQGGLASRTGELFF
>TRBJ1-1|TRBV7-8
CASSLGVQDGEAFF
>TRBJ2-4|TRBV24-1
CATSDSGTGKNIQYF